Reported below is one T cell receptor (beta chain). The target antigen is unknown. This specimen comes from a study of shared clonotypes between healthy human individuals. Study-level information: A few men and a couple of women, aged 18 to 49, were donors.

Genomic DNA per cell subset filled all wells of several immunoSEQ plates. Here immunoSEQ multiplex PCR was the method, and the copy in TCRdb shows in-frame clones only, minus some. The table includes about 480,000 clones, approximately 79% detected once. CDR1 and CDR2 from the germline V gene are SNHLY and FYNNEI. Trimming left V 6 bases short and J 5 bases short, with 5 bases between. The CDR3 runs 11 residues. General study findings and limits: Represented diversity (both genetic and exposure-history) was limited by the small number of donors. The expectation was that sequencing depth would affect clonotype sharing among donors.

This chain connects TRBV2 to TRBJ2-1; D ambiguous. Sequenced sample: PBMCs. The receptor was isolated from a woman in her thirties or forties in good health. Some clones in this sample may be carry-over from other donors' samples. This CDR3 is CASRENNEQFF. DNA of the CDR3: TGTGCCAGCAGGGAAAACAATGAGCAGTTCTTC.